Below are 16 T cell receptor beta chains sequenced from a single sample in a study of graft-versus-host responses after intestinal transplantation. Sequencing used immunoSEQ multiplex PCR; TCRdb keeps in-frame clones, though not all of them. The sample has approximately 58,000 clones; around nine tenths are singletons. The sample here was PBMCs, taken 26 days after transplant. The receptor source for this set is a human patient who received an intestinal transplant, so some T cells may come from the graft donor.

This chain joins TRBV27 and TRBJ2-7, with 10 bases identical to TRBD1. Germline CDR1 MNHEY, CDR2 SMNVEV (reference sequence). Trimming at V came to 4 bases and at J to 5 bases, leaving 5 bases not matched to a gene. CDR3 length: 14 amino acids. Here the CDR3 reads CASSSWTGGDEQYF. For the CDR3, the DNA is TGTGCCAGCAGTTCCTGGACAGGGGGGGACGAGCAGTACTTC.

The chain has TRBV28 and TRBJ1-6, with D maybe TRBD1 (5 bases). Trimming pared 3 bases from V and 6 bases from J, leaving 12 bases between. Germline CDR1 and CDR2: MDHEN and SYDVKM. The CDR3 is 15 amino acids. In nucleotides, the CDR3 is TGTGCCAGCAGTTTGGGCCAGGGAAGTAATTCACCCCTCCACTTT. Translating gives CASSLGQGSNSPLHF.

V usage is TRBV5-1 and J usage is TRBJ2-2, with D possibly matching TRBD1 (6 bases). CDR1 is SGHRS and CDR2 is YFSETQ in the germline V gene. Trimming removed 3 bases at V and 4 bases at J, with 19 bases between. The CDR3 runs to 17 residues. This CDR3 reads CASSSSLQGTSTGELFF. The CDR3 DNA reads as TGCGCCAGCAGCTCTAGCCTACAGGGTACCAGCACCGGGGAGCTGTTTTTT.

This chain connects TRBV28 to TRBJ2-2, with D possibly matching TRBD1 (6 bases). Trimming removed 7 bases at V and 0 bases at J, with 15 bases between. The CDR3 spans 16 residues. Per the germline V gene, CDR1 is MDHEN and CDR2 is SYDVKM. CDR3 sequence reads: CASNPGTFANTGELFF. In nucleotides, the CDR3 is TGTGCCAGCAACCCGGGGACATTCGCGAACACCGGGGAGCTGTTTTTT.

The chain couples TRBV5-1 to TRBJ2-2; D unclear. The CDR3 runs to 15 residues. The V and J ends lost 3 bases and 1 base respectively, with 10 bases between them. Germline V gene lookup returns CDR1 SGHRS and CDR2 YFSETQ. The CDR3 DNA follows: TGCGCCAGCAGCTACCGCCAACAGAACACCGGGGAGCTGTTTTTT. This translates into CASSYRQQNTGELFF.

The chain uses TRBV28 and TRBJ1-1; D not certain. The CDR3 spans 19 residues. The V end was cut by 7 bases, the J end by 1 base, with 28 bases between. Germline CDR1 is MDHEN and CDR2 is SYDVKM. The CDR3 nucleotides are TGTGCCAGCACCGACCCGAGGAAACTGGAGACCCGGTCGAACACTGAAGCTTTCTTT. Its protein is CASTDPRKLETRSNTEAFF.

The chain combines TRBV19 with TRBJ1-2, with TRBD1 matching 8 bases. CDR1 is LNHDA and CDR2 is SQIVND in the germline V gene (reference sequence). V shed 10 bases, J shed 7 bases, and the junction held 20 bases outside the gene matches. CDR3 length equals 16 residues. The CDR3: CANPDRAGSREGGYTF. The CDR3 DNA reads as TGTGCCAACCCGGACAGGGCCGGATCCCGAGAAGGTGGCTACACCTTC.

V usage is TRBV5-5 and J usage is TRBJ1-2; 10 nucleotides match TRBD1. J was trimmed by 4 bases and V by 0 bases; bases with no gene match: 3. Germline V gives CDR1 SGHKS, CDR2 YYEKEE (reference sequence). The CDR3 loop spans 15 amino acids. CDR3 in amino acids: CASSLGQGAGYGYTF. DNA of the CDR3: TGTGCCAGCAGCTTGGGACAGGGGGCGGGCTATGGCTACACCTTC. Based on the CDR3 plus reference TRBV5-5 and TRBJ1-2, the full variable domain is DAGVTQSPTHLIKTRGQQVTLRCSPISGHKSVSWYQQVLGQGPQFIFQYYEKEERGRGNFPDRFSARQFPNYSSELNVNALLLGDSALYLCASSLGQGAGYGYTFGSGTRLTVV.

The gene calls are TRBV4-2 and TRBJ2-3, with 12 bases aligning to TRBD2. The CDR3 runs 18 residues. V was clipped by 1 base and J by 3 bases; unmatched bases: 8. Germline CDR1 and CDR2: LGHNA and YNFKEQ. This CDR3 reads CASSQVALTSGRTDTQYF. The CDR3 DNA reads TGTGCCAGCAGCCAAGTCGCTTTGACTAGCGGGAGAACAGATACGCAGTATTTT.

This clone was seen a handful of times. The V gene is TRBV6-5, the J gene TRBJ1-1; possible D gene TRBD1, 5 bases. The CDR3 runs to 16 residues. The V end was cut by 2 bases, the J end by 1 base, with 14 bases between. CDR1 is MNHEY and CDR2 is SVGAGI in the germline V gene. The CDR3 sequence is CASSYGSDTRNTEAFF. The CDR3, as DNA: TGTGCCAGCAGTTACGGGTCGGACACTCGGAACACTGAAGCTTTCTTT.

This chain connects TRBV6-1 to TRBJ2-3; D not certain. The ends were cut back, 6 bases at V and 0 bases at J, with 10 bases in the middle. The CDR3 has 14 amino acids. Germline assignment: CDR1 MNHNS and CDR2 SASEGT. The DNA of the CDR3 is TGTGCCAGCAGGGGCCTTCCTAGCACAGATACGCAGTATTTT. It yields the protein CASRGLPSTDTQYF.

The V call is TRBV7-9, the J call TRBJ1-5, with 7 bases lining up with TRBD1. CDR3 size: 17 residues. Trimming removed 5 bases from V and 0 bases from J; junction bases left unmatched: 10. Germline lookup yields CDR1 SEHNR and CDR2 FQNEAQ (reference sequence). In nucleotides, the CDR3 is TGTGCCAGCAGCCCCAGCCAGGGACAGAATAGCAATCAGCCCCAGCATTTT. It translates to CASSPSQGQNSNQPQHF.

The gene calls are TRBV10-2 and TRBJ1-6; D uncertain. This CDR3 contains 14 residues. Germline V gene data show CDR1 as WSHSY and CDR2 as SAAADI. V was trimmed by 9 bases and J by 1 base, leaving 10 bases between them. In nucleotides, the CDR3 is TGCGCCAGTTGGGGAGAATCCTATAATTCACCCCTCCACTTT. Translated, it gives CASWGESYNSPLHF.

The chain links TRBV9 to TRBJ2-5, with D maybe TRBD1 (6 bases). Trimming took 1 base from V and 0 from J, leaving 10 bases between them. Germline V gene sequence: CDR1 SGDLS, CDR2 YYNGEE. The CDR3 runs to 15 residues. CDR3 DNA sequence: TGTGCCAGCAGCGTAAAGGGGACACACCAAGAGACCCAGTACTTC. This codes for CASSVKGTHQETQYF.

The chain employs TRBV9 and TRBJ2-1; tentatively, D is TRBD1 (6 bases). There are 15 residues in the CDR3. Germline-derived CDR1 and CDR2 are SGDLS and YYNGEE. V was pared by 3 bases and J by 0 bases, with 10 bases between. The CDR3 DNA is TGTGCCAGCAGCGGCCTGGACAGCTCCTACAATGAGCAGTTCTTC. It specifies CASSGLDSSYNEQFF.

The genes are TRBV10-3 and TRBJ2-2, with 11 bases aligning to TRBD1. The V and J ends lost 3 bases and 5 bases, in that order; junction bases with no gene match: 2. The CDR3 loop spans 15 amino acids. Looked up from germline, CDR1 is ENHRY and CDR2 is SYGVKD. This chain's CDR3 is CAISEGQGATGELFF. As DNA, the CDR3 is TGTGCCATCAGTGAAGGACAGGGGGCGACCGGGGAGCTGTTTTTT.